These T cell receptor beta chains were read from a single sample in a study of cytomegalovirus exposure and HLA in healthy donors. Clones were read by immunoSEQ multiplex PCR, and TCRdb kept only the in-frame ones, dropping some. Found here are 200,000 to 250,000 clones, around 80% of them singletons; the top ten hold around 2.9%. Sequenced material: PBMCs. The source of these receptors is a woman aged 55-75 years in good health and CMV-seropositive. The CDR3 runs from the conserved cysteine through the conserved F or W. A D gene is named only where the DNA matches it firmly. Where a row states a size, it is once, few, many or the class of an expanded clone; other rows omit it.

>19|TRBJ2-2|TRBV5-5|NA|once
CASSPRGLPGAVGAGELFF
TGTGCCAGCAGCCCCCGTGGTTTACCGGGAGCGGTAGGGGCCGGGGAGCTGTTTTTT
>14|TRBJ1-1|TRBV27|NA|NA
CASRPWGGGTEAFF
TGTGCCAGCAGACCATGGGGGGGAGGCACTGAAGCTTTCTTT
>17|TRBJ2-3|TRBV5-1|TRBD2|NA
CASKSGTSGSWTDTQYF
TGCGCCAGCAAGTCCGGGACTAGCGGGAGTTGGACAGATACGCAGTATTTT
>16|TRBJ1-2|TRBV23-1|NA|NA
CASTYRVPSLLYGYTF
TGCGCCAGCACTTACAGGGTCCCCTCCCTCCTCTATGGCTACACCTTC
>16|TRBJ1-4|TRBV2|TRBD1|NA
CASTAVMGTGDEKLFF
TGTGCCAGCACCGCAGTGATGGGGACAGGAGATGAAAAACTGTTTTTT
>12|TRBJ2-7|TRBV28|TRBD2|NA
CASMLAGHEQYF
TGTGCCAGCATGCTAGCGGGGCACGAGCAGTACTTC
>17|TRBJ2-2|TRBV4-2|TRBD1|NA
CASSHHKGGANTGELFF
TGTGCCAGCAGCCACCATAAAGGGGGCGCGAACACCGGGGAGCTGTTTTTT
>17|TRBJ2-3|TRBV5-1|TRBD2|once
CASSLGLAGPSTDTQYF
TGCGCCAGCAGCTTGGGCCTAGCGGGGCCTAGCACAGATACGCAGTATTTT
>15|TRBJ1-1|TRBV25-1|NA|NA
CASSELFSSNTEAFF
TGTGCCAGCAGTGAATTGTTCAGTTCGAACACTGAAGCTTTCTTT
>13|TRBJ2-5|TRBV29-1|TRBD2|NA
CSLRASGQETQYF
TGCAGCCTTAGGGCTAGCGGACAAGAGACCCAGTACTTC
>14|TRBJ2-5|TRBV5-1|NA|NA
CASSLTGGTETQYF
TGCGCCAGCAGCTTGACCGGAGGAACAGAGACCCAGTACTTC
>14|TRBJ2-7|TRBV7-9|TRBD2|NA
CASTPAGVRYEQYF
TGTGCCAGCACCCCAGCGGGGGTAAGGTACGAGCAGTACTTC
>13|TRBJ2-1|TRBV2|TRBD1|NA
CASDPTGVVEQFF
TGTGCCAGCGACCCCACAGGGGTGGTTGAGCAGTTCTTC
>15|TRBJ1-4|TRBV15|NA|NA
CATSTRGGANEKLFF
TGTGCCACCAGCACCCGGGGGGGGGCTAATGAAAAACTGTTTTTT
>15|TRBJ2-5|TRBV11-2|NA|NA
CASSVTGSGQETQYF
TGTGCCAGCAGCGTGACAGGATCTGGCCAAGAGACCCAGTACTTC
>15|TRBJ2-1|TRBV7-9|TRBD2|NA
CASSFPQRGYNEQFF
TGTGCCAGCAGCTTCCCGCAGCGGGGCTACAATGAGCAGTTCTTC
>12|TRBJ1-2|TRBV6-1|TRBD1|few
CASRRGDRGYTF
TGTGCCAGCCGCAGGGGGGACAGGGGCTACACCTTC
>15|TRBJ2-7|TRBV5-5|NA|NA
CASSLVPGGSYEQYF
TGTGCCAGCAGCTTGGTTCCGGGTGGCTCCTACGAGCAGTACTTC
>14|TRBJ1-2|TRBV7-6|TRBD1|NA
CASSTRDRGPGYTF
TGTGCCAGCAGCACCCGGGACAGGGGCCCTGGCTACACCTTC
>15|TRBJ1-1|TRBV6-6|NA|NA
CASSYQVIMNTEAFF
TGTGCCAGCAGTTACCAGGTTATTATGAACACTGAAGCTTTCTTT
>13|TRBJ1-2|TRBV27|NA|NA
CASSYTKNYGYTF
TGTGCCAGCAGTTATACAAAGAACTATGGCTACACCTTC
>16|TRBJ2-5|TRBV5-4|TRBD2|NA
CASSSGLAGVQETQYF
TGTGCCAGCAGTTCGGGACTAGCGGGGGTACAAGAGACCCAGTACTTC
>16|TRBJ1-5|TRBV19|TRBD1|few
CASSIGGGGSNQPQHF
TGTGCCAGTAGTATTGGAGGGGGCGGTAGCAATCAGCCCCAGCATTTT
>13|TRBJ1-5|TRBV28|NA|NA
CASRPDRNQPQHF
TGTGCCAGCAGGCCCGACAGAAATCAGCCCCAGCATTTT
>19|TRBJ2-1|TRBV18|TRBD2|NA
CASSGRTSGGAGSYNEQFF
TGTGCCAGCTCAGGAAGGACTAGCGGGGGGGCCGGGTCCTACAATGAGCAGTTCTTC
>15|TRBJ2-7|TRBV19|NA|NA
CASSIDGALSYEQYF
TGTGCCAGTAGTATAGATGGGGCCCTCTCCTACGAGCAGTACTTC
>15|TRBJ1-2|TRBV14|NA|NA
CASSPRLGFFGGYTF
TGTGCCAGCAGCCCGAGGCTTGGGTTTTTCGGGGGCTACACCTTC
>15|TRBJ1-1|TRBV19|TRBD1|NA
CASSTGGTGVTEAFF
TGTGCCAGTAGTACGGGGGGGACAGGGGTAACTGAAGCTTTCTTT
>14|TRBJ1-1|TRBV5-5|NA|NA
CASSPAAGNTEAFF
TGTGCCAGCAGCCCGGCGGCGGGGAACACTGAAGCTTTCTTT
>15|TRBJ2-7|TRBV7-2|TRBD1|NA
CASSPMTGQTGEQYF
TGTGCCAGCAGCCCCATGACGGGACAGACGGGAGAGCAGTACTTC
>14|TRBJ2-3|TRBV10-3|NA|few
CAISVGTRTDTQYF
TGTGCCATCAGTGTTGGCACACGCACAGATACGCAGTATTTT
>15|TRBJ2-1|TRBV6-4|TRBD2|NA
CASSDSTSGSNEQFF
TGTGCCAGCAGTGACTCGACTAGCGGGAGCAATGAGCAGTTCTTC
>17|TRBJ2-3|TRBV2|TRBD2|few
CASKLIAGLTATDTQYF
TGTGCCAGCAAGTTGATAGCGGGTCTAACCGCCACAGATACGCAGTATTTT
>13|TRBJ1-2|TRBV4-3|NA|NA
CASSHQGPGGYTF
TGCGCCAGCAGCCATCAAGGGCCGGGGGGCTACACCTTC
>13|TRBJ1-1|TRBV12-5|NA|few
CASGLEGGTEAFF
TGTGCTAGTGGTTTGGAGGGAGGCACTGAAGCTTTCTTT
>15|TRBJ2-7|TRBV7-2|TRBD2|NA
CASSSLAGETYEQYF
TGTGCCAGCAGCTCACTAGCGGGGGAGACCTACGAGCAGTACTTC
>13|TRBJ2-3|TRBV4-1|NA|NA
CASSQDLSGTQYF
TGCGCCAGCAGCCAAGATCTGTCAGGTACGCAGTATTTT
>17|TRBJ2-3|TRBV4-2|NA|NA
CASSPLAGGPTTDTQYF
TGTGCCAGCAGCCCCCTTGCTGGGGGCCCCACGACAGATACGCAGTATTTT
>15|TRBJ2-1|TRBV9|TRBD1|NA
CASTTGVSSYNEQFF
TGTGCCAGCACCACAGGGGTGAGCTCCTACAATGAGCAGTTCTTC
>16|TRBJ2-7|TRBV4-1|TRBD2|NA
CASSQAPGGDSYEQYF
TGCGCCAGCAGCCAAGCTCCGGGGGGGGACTCCTACGAGCAGTACTTC
>16|TRBJ1-2|TRBV7-2|TRBD1|NA
CASSHPGDRANYGYTF
TGTGCCAGCAGCCATCCGGGGGACAGGGCTAACTATGGCTACACCTTC
>13|TRBJ1-6|TRBV19|NA|NA
CASSMKGGAPLHF
TGTGCCAGTAGTATGAAGGGAGGGGCACCCCTCCACTTT
>13|TRBJ1-2|TRBV28|NA|NA
CASSSQQGGGYTF
TGTGCCAGCAGTTCCCAGCAGGGAGGGGGCTACACCTTC
>13|TRBJ1-6|TRBV30|NA|NA
CAWSAINLGALHF
TGTGCCTGGAGTGCTATTAACTTAGGGGCCCTCCACTTT
>15|TRBJ2-4|TRBV6-5|TRBD1|NA
CASSPAGGFENIQYF
TGTGCCAGCAGCCCGGCAGGGGGCTTTGAAAACATTCAGTACTTC
>14|TRBJ1-1|TRBV9|NA|once
CASSVQTMNTEAFF
TGTGCCAGCAGCGTACAGACAATGAACACTGAAGCTTTCTTT
>15|TRBJ2-4|TRBV5-1|NA|NA
CASSQRGTPRNIQYF
TGCGCCAGCAGCCAACGAGGGACACCAAGAAACATTCAGTACTTC
>13|TRBJ1-1|TRBV6-1|NA|NA
CACRFGVNTEAFF
TGTGCCTGCCGTTTCGGAGTGAACACTGAAGCTTTCTTT
>14|TRBJ2-7|TRBV10-3|NA|NA
CAISDGGNSYEQYF
TGTGCCATCAGTGACGGGGGAAACTCCTACGAGCAGTACTTC
>16|TRBJ2-3|TRBV10-3|TRBD2|NA
CAISASPGLAHGGQYF
TGTGCCATCAGTGCCTCCCCGGGACTAGCCCACGGGGGGCAGTATTTT
>14|TRBJ2-5|TRBV27|NA|few
CASSFWGNQETQYF
TGTGCCAGCAGTTTCTGGGGCAACCAAGAGACCCAGTACTTC
>17|TRBJ2-3|TRBV4-3|NA|NA
CASSPARMGGVRDTQYF
TGCGCCAGCAGCCCCGCTCGAATGGGCGGGGTGAGAGATACGCAGTATTTT
>14|TRBJ1-2|TRBV7-8|TRBD1|NA
CASSLGPGGYGYTF
TGTGCCAGCAGCTTAGGTCCAGGGGGCTATGGCTACACCTTC
>15|TRBJ1-1|TRBV19|NA|NA
CASTAEATWNTEAFF
TGTGCCAGCACCGCCGAAGCGACTTGGAACACTGAAGCTTTCTTT
>14|TRBJ1-2|TRBV28|NA|few
CASSTRQVFYGYTF
TGTGCCAGCAGCACGAGACAGGTCTTCTATGGCTACACCTTC
>14|TRBJ1-5|TRBV19|NA|few
CASSISGGNQPQHF
TGTGCCAGTAGTATTTCGGGGGGCAATCAGCCCCAGCATTTT
>13|TRBJ2-7|TRBV27|TRBD2|NA
CASTGGGVYEQYF
TGTGCCAGCACGGGCGGGGGGGTCTACGAGCAGTACTTC